This paragraph covers one T cell receptor (beta chain) sequence. From germline, CDR1 is LGHDT and CDR2 YNNKEL (reference sequence). Trimming took off 4 bases at V and 9 bases at J, with 13 bases between the two ends. The CDR3 totals 14 residues. The data belong to a study of blood T cell repertoires in COVID-19. Measured with immunoSEQ multiplex PCR; TCRdb has only the in-frame clones, and not every one. The sample records 100,000 to 150,000 clones, 85% to 90% being singletons. Material: peripheral blood. The TCR originated in a man in his 60s with COVID-19, enrolled during active disease. The genes are TRBV3-1 (or the pseudogene TRBV3-2) and TRBJ1-6; tentatively, D is TRBD1 (5 bases). The CDR3 nucleotides read TGTGCCAGCAGCCGAACGGGCGGGGGTTCACCCCTCCACTTT. Amino acid sequence: CASSRTGGGSPLHF.